This TCR beta chain comes out of a study of cytomegalovirus exposure and HLA in healthy donors. The study ran its PCR with 60 Vbeta and 13 Jbeta primers. Clones were read by immunoSEQ multiplex PCR, and TCRdb kept only the in-frame ones, dropping some. The sample shows 95,000 to 110,000 clones, under 85% of them seen only once. Of note for this clone: Its antigen is as yet unknown.

The study's findings and limits: Among CMV-associated TCR beta chains, most appeared HLA-restricted in a later analysis.

In germline, CDR1 is LNHDA, CDR2 SQIVND (reference sequence). Trimming removed 6 bases from V and 1 base from J; junction bases left unmatched: 6. The CDR3 consists of 14 residues. The sequencing sample was made of PBMCs. The TCR was taken from a male donor in good health and CMV-seronegative. The chain employs TRBV19 and TRBJ2-7; TRBD1 matches 7 bases. The CDR3 protein is CASSLFRGSYEQYF. The CDR3 nucleotides read TGTGCCAGTAGCCTCTTCAGGGGGTCCTACGAGCAGTACTTC.